This TCR beta chain emerged from a study of human T cells and chemical hapten exposure. Across the whole study: Patch tests containing 0.01% DPC, applied to the upper back, were read at 6 days. Study results and caveats: TCRs above 1 in 1000 frequency stayed constant with DPC sensitization.

One entry per CDR3 protein, called by TCRdb with MiXCR from the RACE reads. The data hold under 200,000 distinct CDR3 sequences, with around a quarter observed a single time. With V trimmed by 1 base and J by 0 bases, 7 bases remained unmatched. The CDR3 consists of 18 residues. The germline V gene has CDR1 MGHRA and CDR2 YSYEKL. Time point meaning: patch test 3, about 24 weeks after DPC sensitization. Treatment denoted: therapeutic diphenylcyclopropenone sensitization with weekly scalp DPC. Turning to this clonotype: The antigen remains unidentified.

The sequence was collected from a young woman with alopecia areata. Some clones in this sample may be carry-over from other donors' samples. The chain uses TRBV4-1 and TRBJ2-4; 9 positions agree with TRBD2. Sequencing used whole blood, obtained in connection with sensitization to the hapten diphenylcyclopropenone (DPC). The CDR3, as DNA: TGCGCCAGCAGCCAAGCGCCGCTAGCGGGGATAGCCAAAAACATTCAGTACTTC. Amino acid sequence: CASSQAPLAGIAKNIQYF.